This T cell receptor (beta chain) was sequenced in a study of cytomegalovirus exposure and HLA in healthy donors (TCRdb year 2017). For the wider study: An earlier analysis of fewer than 750 of the donors reported approximately 260 Gb of sequence data and around 120 million unique TCR beta sequences obtained from some 170 million T cells. Besides the first cohort of approximately 710 subjects, a separate validation cohort made up of 120 different subjects was used. In a later genetic analysis, genome-wide SNP genotypes for about 65% of the roughly 700 donors were used, and that subset was treated as a discovery cohort. Of the roughly 400 genotyped donors, 81% fell in the genetic ancestry cluster associated with self-reported Caucasian donors. An early release that covered some 630 HLA-typed donors contained 250 to 350 gigabases of sequencing data and some 87 million unique TCR sequences. An earlier analysis of a few hundred of the donors applied high-throughput TCR beta sequencing to assess whether each TCR beta V gene segment acted as functional or pseudogenic. Typing coverage varied by locus: roughly 629-630 donors for A, B, C, DRB1 and DQB1; roughly 500 for DQA1; approximately 570 for DPA1; approximately 490 for DPB1. Donor age, sex, ethnicity and CMV serostatus were compiled alongside the repertoire data. A later analysis re-analyzed previously published TCR beta repertoires from roughly 630 donors and added high-resolution HLA genotyping to study TCR occurrence patterns. Among 350 to 400 genotyped donors of the cohort, an average of around 240,000 unique TCR beta nucleotide sequences were sequenced per donor, roughly a sixth of them non-productive. High-throughput TCR immunosequencing, statistical association of individual TCRs with disease status, and machine learning were combined to predict cytomegalovirus infection status. Several DR-DQ haplotypes were handled as single units for association and clustering because linkage in the cohort was strong. Both class I and class II loci were covered by HLA typing, at four-digit resolution. The study profiled the T cell repertoires of more than 500 subjects by immunosequencing and related them to cytomegalovirus serostatus. In the later analysis, no new phenotypic data were used to find candidate immune exposures; instead, reliance was placed on TCR beta sequences and their occurrence across donors. All discovery cohort repertoires had been generated on a single sequencing platform. The study was designed to test whether signatures of past pathogen exposure could be identified by cataloging public T cell receptors. On the study overall, not on this receptor specifically: HLA typing was unavailable for some donors at each locus, so association tests used only the typed subset. According to a later genetic analysis, donors in an Asian-associated ancestry cluster had fewer N-insertions in productive TCRs than the roughly 660-donor mean. The study listed 150 to 200 TCR beta chains as associated with cytomegalovirus. In a later analysis, HLA-associated TCR beta chains were found to be more clonally expanded and to have lower generation probabilities than equally common non-associated chains. Only TCR beta chains were sequenced in this cohort, and the absence of alpha or paired-chain data limited detectable features. According to a later analysis, parvovirus B19, influenza, CMV and Epstein-Barr virus appeared linked to several top co-occurrence clusters. The sequencing pipeline was judged likely to have produced a cluster of highly shared sequence variants as a technical artifact. A few of the identified cytomegalovirus-associated TCR beta chains were confirmed in vitro to be specific for cytomegalovirus antigens. In an earlier analysis of about 540 of the donors, most TCR beta V segments were observed in productive rearrangements about 90% or about 30% of the time, broadly matching IMGT annotations. CMV serostatus was the only immune exposure information available for the cohort. In a later analysis, TCR association rates were found to vary across HLA loci, with the most associated TCRs seen for DRB1 alleles and the fewest for HLA-C alleles. V-gene and J-gene trimming of TCR beta chains was associated with a missense DCLRE1C variant in a later genetic analysis, and the association was replicated in an independent cohort. The authors suggested that the approach could potentially be extended to other disease states and immunological phenotypes. In both the original and validation cohorts, the classifier was reported to diagnose cytomegalovirus status with high specificity and sensitivity. Linkage disequilibrium might explain the correlated functional status among segregating V segments, but an unknown experimental factor could not be ruled out. When HLA alleles, especially DR and DQ, strongly co-occurred, attributing TCR associations to individual alleles was difficult. A further reported finding was that TCR beta sequences accurately predicted the HLA-A and HLA-B alleles for most subjects in the first cohort. Sequencing depth was assumed to be roughly uniform across donors in the presence/absence analyses, though that assumption may not hold. While some public TCRs were present in many individuals, most TCR sequences turned up only very rarely across donors. In a later analysis, 16,951 TCR beta sequences were associated with specific HLA alleles at a false discovery rate of 0.05. A later analysis found that most CMV-associated TCR beta chains appeared HLA-restricted, with HLA associations seemingly driven largely by CMV exposure. Because counts were too low, under 20 rarely observed V segments, including chromosome 9 orphons, were left out of the earlier analysis of 587 of the donors.

The cohort was made up of 666 healthy bone marrow donors. At the time of sampling, every cohort member was nominally healthy, though immune exposures that went unrecorded were likely present. The donor tested CMV seropositive and was one of the 289 seropositive cohort members. A peripheral blood sample was provided by each donor, and peripheral blood mononuclear cells were used for TCR beta sequencing. Genomic DNA extraction from the blood cell samples was performed with the Qiagen DNeasy Blood Extraction Kit. Libraries came from the immunoSEQ multiplex PCR assay. A mixture of 60 forward primers for TCR Vbeta segments and 13 reverse primers for TCR Jbeta segments was used in the multiplex PCR. Amplification of the CDR3 region of rearranged TCR beta genes was performed with a multiplex PCR assay on genomic DNA. Amplified TCR beta libraries were sequenced as 87-base-pair reads on the Illumina HiSeq System. The authors' analysis ran thus. Across the roughly 600 repertoires, a later analysis counted approximately 83 million unique TCR beta chains, 9.5 million to 13 million of which were shared by at least two donors. Raw reads were error-corrected and collapsed into unique sequences with a nearest-neighbor algorithm that merged closely related sequences to remove PCR and sequencing errors. CDR3 sequences were aligned to IMGT reference sequences to assign V, D and J gene segments. For a sequence to be retained, a match of at least six nucleotides was required to both a V gene segment and a J gene segment. A rearrangement counted as productive if the CDR3 had no stop codons and remained in frame with V and J, and every other rearrangement counted as non-productive. CDR3 was defined by IMGT convention, running from the second conserved V-encoded cysteine to the conserved J-encoded phenylalanine. In an earlier analysis of 550 to 650 of the donors, sequences lacking an unambiguous match to a single V gene segment were excluded. In an earlier analysis of 587 of the donors, V segments were called functional above 56.7% productive rearrangements and were called segregating when the between-donor standard deviation exceeded 5%. To diagnose cytomegalovirus status from the catalog of TCR beta chain sequences, a statistical classification framework was built. A later analysis assigned V and J genes by comparing TCR nucleotide sequences with IMGT/GENE-DB human TR gene sequences. A later analysis assigned CDR3 sequences and most-parsimonious VDJ recombination scenarios with the TCRdist pipeline. In a later analysis, each TCR beta chain was defined by its CDR3 amino acid sequence together with its V-gene family, and reads lacking a unique V-gene family were excluded. A later analysis removed 600 or so highly shared, low-generation-probability nucleotide sequences to deal with suspected cross-contamination and a sequencing artifact. A later analysis calculated a clonal expansion index for each public chain from normalized within-repertoire ranks of inferred template counts. In a later analysis, generation probabilities were computed with a VDJ recombination model fitted to out-of-frame rearrangements, and the resulting probabilities were checked against IGoR. In a later analysis, hypergeometric tests were used to score TCR-TCR, TCR-HLA and TCR-CMV co-occurrence, with a repertoire-size bias correction applied to TCR pairs. In a later analysis, false discovery rates were estimated by permuting HLA or CMV assignments 20 times. In a later analysis, co-occurring TCRs were grouped with DBSCAN, and TCRdist sequence similarity was added when clustering was performed within HLA-allele-positive subsets. For co-occurrence clustering, repertoires with fewer than 30,000 or more than 120,000 public chains were excluded, along with roughly five repertoires with anomalous nucleotide sharing. TCRdb provides this immuneACCESS table in a form limited to in-frame rearrangements. Some clones are lacking; in checked studies, under half of them reflect an unresolved V gene, and why the rest are absent is not known. The V and J calls and the clone size are those of that table, but D and trimming were determined from the DNA. The table for this sample lists approximately 240,000 clones; roughly 82% of them were counted only once. The ten largest clonotypes hold roughly 5% of the sample.

This clone was counted once. Its antigen target is currently unknown. No clone much larger than this one lies a single base away; base qualities are absent. Sample: PBMCs. The clonotype originates from a woman in her thirties or forties in good health and CMV-seropositive.

The CDR3 protein is CATGEITDTQYF. The DNA is as follows: TGTGCTACGGGGGAAATCACAGATACGCAGTATTTT. The chain employs TRBV7-7 and TRBJ2-3, and possibly TRBD2, on 6 matching bases. The CDR3 holds 12 amino acids from the cysteine to the phenylalanine. Of all the DNA, just the CDR3 is kept, 36 bases in frame from base 1. Looking up the germline V gene (reference sequence) yields CDR1 SSHAT and CDR2 FNYEAQ.